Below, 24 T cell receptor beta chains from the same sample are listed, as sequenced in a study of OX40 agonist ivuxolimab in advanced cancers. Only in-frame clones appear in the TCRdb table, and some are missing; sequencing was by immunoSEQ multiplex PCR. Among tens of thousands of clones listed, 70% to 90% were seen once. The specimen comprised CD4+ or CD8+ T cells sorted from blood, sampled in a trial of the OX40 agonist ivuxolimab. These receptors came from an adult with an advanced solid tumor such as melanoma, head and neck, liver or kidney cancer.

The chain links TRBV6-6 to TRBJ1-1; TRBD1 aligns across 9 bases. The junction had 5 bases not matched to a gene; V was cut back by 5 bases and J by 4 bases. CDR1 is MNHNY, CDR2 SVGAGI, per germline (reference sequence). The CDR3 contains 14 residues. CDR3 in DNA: TGTGCCAGCAGTCACCGGGACAGGGCCACTGAAGCTTTCTTT. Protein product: CASSHRDRATEAFF.

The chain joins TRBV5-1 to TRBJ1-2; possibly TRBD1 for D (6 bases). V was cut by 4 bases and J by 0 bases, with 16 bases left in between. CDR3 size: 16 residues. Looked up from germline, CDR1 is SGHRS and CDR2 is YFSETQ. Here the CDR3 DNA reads TGCGCCAGCAGCCCTGGACAGATAAATTCTAACTATGGCTACACCTTC. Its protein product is CASSPGQINSNYGYTF.

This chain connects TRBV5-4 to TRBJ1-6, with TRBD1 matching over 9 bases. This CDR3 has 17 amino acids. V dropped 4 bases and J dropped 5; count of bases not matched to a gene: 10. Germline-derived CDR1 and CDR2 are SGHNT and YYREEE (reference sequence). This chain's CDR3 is CASSLLMGTGNNSPLHF. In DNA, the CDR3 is TGTGCCAGCAGCCTCCTTATGGGGACAGGGAATAATTCACCCCTCCACTTT.

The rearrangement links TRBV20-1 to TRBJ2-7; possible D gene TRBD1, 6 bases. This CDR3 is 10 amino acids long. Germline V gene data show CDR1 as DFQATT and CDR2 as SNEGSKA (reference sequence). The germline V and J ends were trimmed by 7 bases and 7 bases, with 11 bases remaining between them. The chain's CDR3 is CSGGRSEQYF. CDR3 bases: TGCAGTGGGGGGCGGTCTGAGCAGTACTTC.

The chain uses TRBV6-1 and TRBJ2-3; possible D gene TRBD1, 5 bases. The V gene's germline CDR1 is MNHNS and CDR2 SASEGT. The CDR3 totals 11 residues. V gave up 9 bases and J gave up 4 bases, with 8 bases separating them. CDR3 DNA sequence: TGTGCCAGTTCCAGGGCAGATACGCAGTATTTT. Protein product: CASSRADTQYF.

CDR3 amino acids: CASSSYRGEEGYTF. The CDR3 DNA sequence: TGTGCCAGCAGCTCCTACAGGGGTGAAGAGGGCTACACCTTC. The V and J genes are TRBV7-2 and TRBJ1-2, with TRBD1 matching 7 bases. Unmatched junction bases numbered 10, after V lost 4 bases and J lost 8 bases. The CDR3 sequence is 14 residues long. CDR1 and CDR2 from the germline V gene are SGHTA and FQGNSA.

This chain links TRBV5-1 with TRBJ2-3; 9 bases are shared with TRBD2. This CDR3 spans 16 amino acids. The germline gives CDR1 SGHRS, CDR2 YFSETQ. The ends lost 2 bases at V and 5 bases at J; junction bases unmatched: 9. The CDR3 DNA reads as TGCGCCAGCAGCTTCGGGACTAGCCGGGCGGGAGATACGCAGTATTTT. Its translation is CASSFGTSRAGDTQYF. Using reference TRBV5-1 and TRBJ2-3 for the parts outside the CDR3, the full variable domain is KAGVTQTPRYLIKTRGQQVTLSCSPISGHRSVSWYQQTPGQGLQFLFEYFSETQRNKGNFPGRFSGRQFSNSRSEMNVSTLELGDSALYLCASSFGTSRAGDTQYFGPGTRLTVL.

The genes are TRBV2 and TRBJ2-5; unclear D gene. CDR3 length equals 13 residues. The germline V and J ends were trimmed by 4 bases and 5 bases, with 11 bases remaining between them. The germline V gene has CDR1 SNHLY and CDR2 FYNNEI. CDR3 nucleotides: TGTGCCAGCAGTGGCGCACCCAGGGAGACCCAGTACTTC. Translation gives CASSGAPRETQYF.

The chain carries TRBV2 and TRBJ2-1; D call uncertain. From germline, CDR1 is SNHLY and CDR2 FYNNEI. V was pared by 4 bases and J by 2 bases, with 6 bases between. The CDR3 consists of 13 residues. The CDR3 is CASSAGPYNEQFF. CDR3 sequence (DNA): TGTGCCAGCAGTGCCGGGCCCTACAATGAGCAGTTCTTC.

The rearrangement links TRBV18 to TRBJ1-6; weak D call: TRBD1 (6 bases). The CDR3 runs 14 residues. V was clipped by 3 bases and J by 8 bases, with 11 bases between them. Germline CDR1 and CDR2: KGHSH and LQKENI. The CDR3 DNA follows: TGTGCCAGCTCACCGGGGGCCGGAGATTCACCCCTCCACTTT. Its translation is CASSPGAGDSPLHF.

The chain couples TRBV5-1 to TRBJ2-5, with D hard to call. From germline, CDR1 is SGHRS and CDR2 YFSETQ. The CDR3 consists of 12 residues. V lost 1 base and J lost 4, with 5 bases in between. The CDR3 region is CASSLNGETQYF. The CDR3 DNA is TGCGCCAGCAGCTTGAACGGAGAGACCCAGTACTTC.

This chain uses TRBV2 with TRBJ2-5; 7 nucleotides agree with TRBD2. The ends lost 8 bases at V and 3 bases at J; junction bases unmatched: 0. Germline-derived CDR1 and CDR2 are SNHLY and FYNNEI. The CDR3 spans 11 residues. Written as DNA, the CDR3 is TGTGCCAGCGGGACTAAAGAGACCCAGTACTTC. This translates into CASGTKETQYF.

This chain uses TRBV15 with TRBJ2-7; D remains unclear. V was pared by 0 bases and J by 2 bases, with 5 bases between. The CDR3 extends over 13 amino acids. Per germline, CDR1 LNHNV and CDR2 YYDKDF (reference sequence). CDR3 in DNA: TGTGCCACCAGCAGAGATGCGCCCTACGAGCAGTACTTC. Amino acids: CATSRDAPYEQYF. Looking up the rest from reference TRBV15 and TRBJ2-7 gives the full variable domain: DAMVIQNPRYQVTQFGKPVTLSCSQTLNHNVMYWYQQKSSQAPKLLFHYYDKDFNNEADTPDNFQSRRPNTSFCFLDIRSPGLGDTAMYLCATSRDAPYEQYFGPGTRLTVT.

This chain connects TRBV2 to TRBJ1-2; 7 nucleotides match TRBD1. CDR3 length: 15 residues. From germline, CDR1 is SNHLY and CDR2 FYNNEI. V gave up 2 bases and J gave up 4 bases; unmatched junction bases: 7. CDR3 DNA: TGTGCCAGCAGTGAAACAGGGGACGCGGGCTATGGCTACACCTTC. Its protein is CASSETGDAGYGYTF.

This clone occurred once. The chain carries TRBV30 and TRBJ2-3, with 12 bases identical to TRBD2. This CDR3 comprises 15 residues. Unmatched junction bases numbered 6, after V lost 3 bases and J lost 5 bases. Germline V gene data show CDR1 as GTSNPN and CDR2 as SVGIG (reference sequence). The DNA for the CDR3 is TGTGCCTGGAGCTACACTAGCGGGGGGCAAGATACGCAGTATTTT. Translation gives CAWSYTSGGQDTQYF.

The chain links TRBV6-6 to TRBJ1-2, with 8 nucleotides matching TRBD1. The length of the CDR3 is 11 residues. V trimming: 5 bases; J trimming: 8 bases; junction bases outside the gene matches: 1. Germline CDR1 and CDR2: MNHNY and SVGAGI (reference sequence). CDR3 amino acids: CASSRQGGYTF. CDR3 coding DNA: TGTGCCAGCAGTCGACAGGGGGGCTACACCTTC.

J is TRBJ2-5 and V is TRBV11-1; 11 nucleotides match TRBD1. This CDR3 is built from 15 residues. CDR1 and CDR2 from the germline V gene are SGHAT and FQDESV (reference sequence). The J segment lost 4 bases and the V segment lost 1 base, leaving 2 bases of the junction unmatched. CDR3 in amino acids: CASSLVGQGGETQYF. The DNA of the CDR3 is TGTGCCAGCAGCTTAGTGGGACAGGGGGGAGAGACCCAGTACTTC.

CDR3 nucleotides: TGTGCCAGCTCCCGGACAGCCCCGCCTCCCACAGATACGCAGTATTTT. Translation gives CASSRTAPPPTDTQYF. This rearrangement joins TRBV7-8 to TRBJ2-3, with a possible D match to TRBD1 (6 bases). Looked up from germline, CDR1 is SGHVS and CDR2 is FQNEAQ. V was shortened by 8 bases and J by 2 bases, with 20 bases between the two germline ends. The CDR3 extends over 16 amino acids. Filled out from reference TRBV7-8 and TRBJ2-3, the complete variable domain reads GAGVSQSPRYKVAKRGQDVALRCDPISGHVSLFWYQQALGQGPEFLTYFQNEAQLDKSGLPSDRFFAERPEGSVSTLKIQRTQQEDSAVYLCASSRTAPPPTDTQYFGPGTRLTVL.

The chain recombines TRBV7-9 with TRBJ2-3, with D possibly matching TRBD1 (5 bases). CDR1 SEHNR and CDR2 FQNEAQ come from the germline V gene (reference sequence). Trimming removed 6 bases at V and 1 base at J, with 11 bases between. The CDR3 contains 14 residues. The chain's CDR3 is CASSRGAGTDTQYF. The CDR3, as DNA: TGTGCCAGCAGTCGTGGGGCGGGCACAGATACGCAGTATTTT.

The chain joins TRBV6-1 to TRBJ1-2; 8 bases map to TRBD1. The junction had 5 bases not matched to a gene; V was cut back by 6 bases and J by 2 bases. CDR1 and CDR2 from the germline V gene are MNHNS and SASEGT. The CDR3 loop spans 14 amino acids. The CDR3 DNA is TGTGCCAGCAGGGTTGGACAGGGAAACTATGGCTACACCTTC. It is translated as CASRVGQGNYGYTF.

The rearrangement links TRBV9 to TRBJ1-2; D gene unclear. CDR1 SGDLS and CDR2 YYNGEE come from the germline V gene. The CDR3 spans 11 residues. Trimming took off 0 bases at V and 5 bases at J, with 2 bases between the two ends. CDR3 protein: CASSVGYGYTF. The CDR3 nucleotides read TGTGCCAGCAGCGTAGGGTATGGCTACACCTTC.

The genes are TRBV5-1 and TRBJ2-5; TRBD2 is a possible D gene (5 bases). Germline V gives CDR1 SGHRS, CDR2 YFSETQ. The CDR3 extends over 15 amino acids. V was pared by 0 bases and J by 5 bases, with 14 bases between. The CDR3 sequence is CASSLGTGNEETQYF. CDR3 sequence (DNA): TGCGCCAGCAGCTTGGGTACGGGGAACGAGGAGACCCAGTACTTC.

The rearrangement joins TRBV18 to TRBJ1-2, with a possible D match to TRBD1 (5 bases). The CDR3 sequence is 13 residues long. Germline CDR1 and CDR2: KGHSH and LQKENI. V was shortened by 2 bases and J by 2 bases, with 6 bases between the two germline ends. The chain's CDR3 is CASSPEGNYGYTF. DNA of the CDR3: TGTGCCAGCTCACCAGAGGGGAACTATGGCTACACCTTC. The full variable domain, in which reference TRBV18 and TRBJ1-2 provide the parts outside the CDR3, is NAGVMQNPRHLVRRRGQEARLRCSPMKGHSHVYWYRQLPEEGLKFMVYLQKENIIDESGMPKERFSAEFPKEGPSILRIQQVVRGDSAAYFCASSPEGNYGYTFGSGTRLTVV.

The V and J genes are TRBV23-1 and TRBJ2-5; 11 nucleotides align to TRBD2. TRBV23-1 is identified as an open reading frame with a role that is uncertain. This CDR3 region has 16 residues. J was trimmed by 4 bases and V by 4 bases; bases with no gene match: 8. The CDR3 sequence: CASSPRTSGRRETQYF. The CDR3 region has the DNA TGCGCCAGCAGTCCTAGGACTAGCGGGCGGCGAGAGACCCAGTACTTC.